The 21 T cell receptor beta chains below all came from one sample that was sequenced in a study of control samples from healthy donors and cancer patients. Assay used: immunoSEQ multiplex PCR; TCRdb lists only in-frame clones, some missing. The table lists some 140,000 clones, roughly 91% of them singletons. Source material: PBMCs. These receptors were taken from a man between 50 and 59 years old with head and neck cancer.

The J gene is TRBJ2-7, the V gene TRBV5-1; 9 bases are a match to TRBD1. The CDR3 spans 15 residues. Trimming at V came to 3 bases and at J to 6 bases, leaving 10 bases not matched to a gene. Germline CDR1 reads SGHRS; CDR2 reads YFSETQ. In DNA, the CDR3 is TGCGCCAGCAGCTGGGGACAGGGAGGTGTAGGCGAGCAGTACTTC. Its translation: CASSWGQGGVGEQYF.

The genes are TRBV19 and TRBJ2-1, with unresolved D. The CDR3 covers 15 residues. V dropped 10 bases and J dropped 4 bases, with 20 bases sitting between them. CDR1 and CDR2 (germline): LNHDA, SQIVND (reference sequence). The CDR3 region is CATSNQHNLYNEQFF. The CDR3 DNA is TGTGCCACCTCCAACCAACATAATTTGTACAATGAGCAGTTCTTC.

The rearrangement joins TRBV29-1 to TRBJ2-2, with 12 bases identical to TRBD1. The J segment lost 4 bases and the V segment lost 6 bases, leaving 9 bases of the junction unmatched. Germline V CDR1 and CDR2: SQVTM, ANQGSEA. This CDR3 region has 16 residues. CDR3 coding DNA: TGCAGCGTCGCACGGGACAGGGGGCTCGGCACCGGGGAGCTGTTTTTT. It codes for CSVARDRGLGTGELFF.

The V and J genes are TRBV2 and TRBJ1-2, with 7 nucleotides matching TRBD1. Per germline, CDR1 SNHLY and CDR2 FYNNEI. Trimming at V came to 7 bases and at J to 4 bases, leaving 9 bases not matched to a gene. This CDR3 has 14 amino acids. The CDR3, as DNA: TGTGCCAGCACAGGGGGGGACCGCGGCTATGGCTACACCTTC. Its protein product is CASTGGDRGYGYTF.

This clone was observed a single time. V usage is TRBV7-2 and J usage is TRBJ2-4; no clear D gene. V was clipped by 6 bases and J by 13 bases, with 13 bases between them. Looked up from germline, CDR1 is SGHTA and CDR2 is FQGNSA. The CDR3 length is 11 residues. CDR3 protein: CASRITSRQYF. The CDR3 coding sequence is TGTGCCAGCAGGATTACGTCGAGGCAGTACTTC.

This clone was picked up a small number of times. This CDR3 reads CASGLSQTSGGAETQYF. The CDR3 coding sequence is TGTGCTAGTGGTTTGTCCCAGACCAGCGGGGGGGCGGAGACCCAGTACTTC. The chain carries TRBV12-5 and TRBJ2-5, with 10 bases matching TRBD2. Looked up from germline, CDR1 is LGHNT and CDR2 is FRNRAP. This CDR3 region has 17 residues. V was clipped by 2 bases and J by 5 bases; unmatched bases: 11.

The chain couples TRBV27 to TRBJ1-6, with D possibly TRBD1 on 5 matching bases. V was cut by 0 bases and J by 1 base, with 13 bases left in between. CDR3 length equals 18 residues. Germline V gene data show CDR1 as MNHEY and CDR2 as SMNVEV (reference sequence). The CDR3 reads CASSLSLAWGSYNSPLHF. The DNA for the CDR3 is TGTGCCAGCAGTTTATCGTTGGCCTGGGGGTCCTATAATTCACCCCTCCACTTT.

The gene calls are TRBV9 and TRBJ2-3; weak D call: TRBD1 (7 bases). The germline gives CDR1 SGDLS, CDR2 YYNGEE. The CDR3 extends over 16 amino acids. Trimming cost V 4 bases and J 0 bases, with 15 bases left between them. CDR3 protein: CASSPWTGLSTDTQYF. Here the CDR3 DNA reads TGTGCCAGCAGCCCCTGGACAGGACTAAGCACAGATACGCAGTATTTT.

This clone came up once. V gene TRBV6-1 combines with J gene TRBJ2-2, with 10 bases that match TRBD2. Germline V gene data show CDR1 as MNHNS and CDR2 as SASEGT. This CDR3 spans 16 amino acids. V lost 1 base and J lost 6; bases outside the gene matches: 5. The CDR3 sequence: CASSEGLSGRSGELFF. The CDR3 DNA reads TGTGCCAGCAGTGAAGGGCTTAGCGGGAGGTCCGGGGAGCTGTTTTTT.

This clone came up a few times. This chain connects TRBV7-3 to TRBJ2-1; TRBD2 aligns across 12 bases. Trimming cost V 5 bases and J 7 bases; bases outside gene matches: 6. The germline CDR1 and CDR2 sequences are SGHTA and FQGTGA. This CDR3 contains 15 residues. The CDR3, as DNA: TGTGCCAGCAGCCAGGGACTAGCGGGTGTGAATGAGCAGTTCTTC. Protein product: CASSQGLAGVNEQFF.

V gene TRBV7-9 combines with J gene TRBJ2-7, with TRBD2 identical over 12 bases. Germline CDR1 SEHNR, CDR2 FQNEAQ (reference sequence). The CDR3 loop spans 17 amino acids. Trimming cost V 4 bases and J 0 bases; bases outside gene matches: 7. CDR3 sequence reads: CASSSTSGGPSSYEQYF. The DNA for the CDR3 is TGTGCCAGCAGCTCGACTAGCGGGGGCCCCAGCTCCTACGAGCAGTACTTC. Together with reference TRBV7-9 and TRBJ2-7, the CDR3 gives the full variable domain: DTGVSQNPRHKITKRGQNVTFRCDPISEHNRLYWYRQTLGQGPEFLTYFQNEAQLEKSRLLSDRFSAERPKGSFSTLEIQRTEQGDSAMYLCASSSTSGGPSSYEQYFGPGTRLTVT.

The rearrangement links TRBV12-3 or TRBV12-4 to TRBJ2-2; the D is unclear. This CDR3 contains 13 residues. The V end was cut by 7 bases, the J end by 6 bases, with 12 bases between. The CDR3 nucleotides are TGTGCCAGCAAGCCTTTTGCTTCCGGGGAGCTGTTTTTT. As protein: CASKPFASGELFF.

This chain connects TRBV10-2 to TRBJ2-7; TRBD2 matches at 7 bases. Germline-derived CDR1 and CDR2 are WSHSY and SAAADI. The CDR3 is 15 amino acids. J gave up 2 bases and V 0 bases, and 4 bases lay outside the gene matches. The CDR3 loop is CASSESLAVAYEQYF. The CDR3, as DNA: TGCGCCAGCAGTGAGTCGCTAGCGGTAGCCTACGAGCAGTACTTC.

V usage is TRBV6-5 and J usage is TRBJ1-2; possibly TRBD1 for D (5 bases). V shed 10 bases and J shed 4 bases, with 16 bases lying between them. The CDR3 totals 13 residues. From germline, CDR1 is MNHEY and CDR2 SVGAGI. The CDR3 here is CATRDHQFYGYTF. CDR3 in DNA: TGTGCCACCCGGGACCACCAATTCTATGGCTACACCTTC.

The rearrangement joins TRBV14 to TRBJ2-1; 11 bases map to TRBD2. The junction had 4 bases not matched to a gene; V was cut back by 4 bases and J by 2 bases. CDR1 is SGHDN, CDR2 FVKESK, per germline. The CDR3 is 16 amino acids. As DNA, the CDR3 is TGTGCCAGCAGCCGGGCGACTAGCGGGGCCTACAATGAGCAGTTCTTC. This codes for CASSRATSGAYNEQFF.

The chain is built from TRBV5-1 and TRBJ2-1; D gene uncertain. V was clipped by 4 bases and J by 0 bases, with 11 bases between them. There are 15 residues in the CDR3. CDR1 and CDR2 (germline): SGHRS, YFSETQ. The CDR3 DNA reads as TGCGCCAGCAGCCCAACTGCGTACTCCTACAATGAGCAGTTCTTC. Its protein product is CASSPTAYSYNEQFF.

This chain uses TRBV11-2 with TRBJ2-3, with D perhaps matching TRBD1 (5 bases). V was pared by 1 base and J by 1 base, with 12 bases between. Germline lookup yields CDR1 SGHAT and CDR2 FQNNGV. The CDR3 spans 16 residues. The CDR3 reads CASSLVKGLGTDTQYF. The CDR3 DNA reads TGTGCCAGCAGCTTAGTCAAGGGGTTAGGCACAGATACGCAGTATTTT.

The chain has TRBV7-9 and TRBJ2-2; TRBD2 is a possible D gene (5 bases). Per germline, CDR1 SEHNR and CDR2 FQNEAQ (reference sequence). This CDR3 comprises 14 residues. V lost 4 bases, J lost 7 bases, and 13 bases lay in between. The CDR3 nucleotides read TGTGCCAGCAGCTCCTCTAGCACGGGCGGGGAGCTGTTTTTT. Its protein product is CASSSSSTGGELFF.

J is TRBJ2-1 and V is TRBV2; 10 positions match TRBD1. Trimming took 6 bases from V and 4 from J; bases not matched to a gene: 21. Germline assignment: CDR1 SNHLY and CDR2 FYNNEI. This CDR3 is 20 amino acids long. The CDR3 region is CASSVPGQGRGDTEYNEQFF. The CDR3 coding sequence is TGTGCCAGCAGCGTCCCGGGACAGGGGCGAGGGGATACGGAATACAATGAGCAGTTCTTC.

The V call is TRBV9, the J call TRBJ2-1; possibly TRBD2 for D (6 bases). CDR3 length equals 14 residues. V was pared by 4 bases and J by 10 bases, with 18 bases between. CDR1 and CDR2 from the germline V gene are SGDLS and YYNGEE. In DNA, the CDR3 is TGTGCCAGCAGCCCTCCCTGGGGAGGCGGGGAGCAGTTCTTC. It is translated as CASSPPWGGGEQFF. Variable domain in full (rest from reference TRBV9 and TRBJ2-1): DSGVTQTPKHLITATGQRVTLRCSPRSGDLSVYWYQQSLDQGLQFLIQYYNGEERAKGNILERFSAQQFPDLHSELNLSSLELGDSALYFCASSPPWGGGEQFFGPGTRLTVL.

The DNA for the CDR3 is TGTGCCAGCAGCTTACCGGGACAGGGGCCGAATGAGCAGTTCTTC. Translation: CASSLPGQGPNEQFF. The chain joins TRBV7-9 to TRBJ2-1; 10 positions agree with TRBD1. V was clipped by 2 bases and J by 7 bases; unmatched bases: 5. The CDR3 runs 15 residues. Germline CDR1 and CDR2: SEHNR and FQNEAQ (reference sequence).